Shown below are 24 T cell receptor beta chains from a single sample sequenced in a study of blood T cell repertoires in COVID-19. Clones were read by immunoSEQ multiplex PCR, and TCRdb kept only the in-frame ones, dropping some. The table lists tens of thousands of clones, roughly 85% of them singletons, with approximately 21% in the top ten. Input material: peripheral blood. All receptors come from a man between 65 and 80 years old in a cohort sampled during active COVID-19.

The chain employs TRBV4-1 and TRBJ1-1; D not certain. V was shortened by 1 base and J by 10 bases, with 13 bases between the two germline ends. Germline V gene lookup returns CDR1 MGHRA and CDR2 YSYEKL. This CDR3 has 13 residues. The CDR3 spells CASSQAATNGAFF. The CDR3 DNA is TGCGCCAGCAGCCAAGCGGCGACAAACGGAGCTTTCTTT.

V is TRBV19 and J is TRBJ1-5; TRBD1 might be the D (6 bases). This CDR3 comprises 14 residues. From germline, CDR1 is LNHDA and CDR2 SQIVND (reference sequence). The V gene lost 3 bases and the J gene lost 3 bases, with 9 bases spanning the gap. This CDR3 is CASSIRGFNQPQHF. As DNA, the CDR3 is TGTGCCAGTAGTATCAGGGGCTTCAATCAGCCCCAGCATTTT.

This clone was observed a single time. The chain carries TRBV24-1 and TRBJ2-7; D gene uncertain. Trimming took 6 bases from V and 3 from J, leaving 2 bases between them. The CDR3 is made up of 10 amino acids. The germline V gene has CDR1 KGHDR and CDR2 SFDVKD. CDR3: CATSYYEQYF. DNA of the CDR3: TGTGCCACCAGTTACTACGAGCAGTACTTC.

This chain links TRBV9 with TRBJ1-3; 8 bases line up with TRBD1. The V segment lost 4 bases and the J segment 1 base; nucleotides outside the gene matches: 4. Germline CDR1 reads SGDLS; CDR2 reads YYNGEE. The CDR3 totals 15 residues. The CDR3 region has the DNA TGTGCCAGCAGCCCCCGGGACAGGTCTGGAAACACCATATATTTT. Its protein is CASSPRDRSGNTIYF.

This sequence joins TRBV12-3 or TRBV12-4 and TRBJ2-1; D is perhaps TRBD1 (7 bases). V gave up 1 base and J gave up 10 bases, with 11 bases separating them. The CDR3 is made up of 13 amino acids. The CDR3 reads CASSLVPGGEQFF. The CDR3 DNA sequence: TGTGCCAGCAGTTTAGTTCCAGGGGGGGAGCAGTTCTTC.

The chain combines TRBV14 with TRBJ2-7, with D perhaps matching TRBD2 (5 bases). Germline values: CDR1 SGHDN, CDR2 FVKESK. V was pared by 2 bases and J by 6 bases, with 11 bases between. This CDR3 comprises 13 residues. CDR3 loop: CASSQSRETEQYF. The CDR3 bases are TGTGCCAGCAGCCAATCGAGGGAAACCGAGCAGTACTTC.

This chain uses TRBV6-5 with TRBJ1-2, with D hard to call. V lost 6 bases and J 8 bases, leaving 16 bases between the germline ends. Germline CDR1 and CDR2: MNHEY and SVGAGI. CDR3 size: 13 residues. CDR3 region: CASRTRGFSGYTF. As DNA, the CDR3 is TGTGCCAGCAGGACCCGGGGTTTCAGCGGCTACACCTTC.

The V call is TRBV28, the J call TRBJ1-1, with TRBD1 matching 11 bases. The J segment lost 5 bases and the V segment lost 5 bases, leaving 7 bases of the junction unmatched. The CDR3 consists of 15 residues. CDR1 and CDR2 from the germline V gene are MDHEN and SYDVKM. CDR3 sequence (DNA): TGTGCCAGCAGTCCATGGACAGGGGGCGAAACTGAAGCTTTCTTT. It encodes CASSPWTGGETEAFF.

The CDR3, as DNA: TGTGCCATCAGAACTAGCGGGACGAACACCGGGGAGCTGTTTTTT. The encoded protein is CAIRTSGTNTGELFF. The chain uses TRBV10-3 and TRBJ2-2; TRBD2 matches at 10 bases. Germline assignment: CDR1 ENHRY and CDR2 SYGVKD. The V gene end was trimmed by 6 bases and the J gene end by 0 bases; junction bases not matched to a gene: 1. CDR3 length equals 15 residues.

The chain carries TRBV18 and TRBJ2-3; no clear D gene. Germline CDR1 KGHSH, CDR2 LQKENI. The V end was cut by 0 bases, the J end by 0 bases, with 4 bases between. The CDR3 is made up of 14 amino acids. In DNA form, the CDR3 reads TGTGCCAGCTCACCACCGTCTAGCACAGATACGCAGTATTTT. Encoded protein: CASSPPSSTDTQYF.

J is TRBJ2-7 and V is TRBV6-1; 7 positions agree with TRBD2. Germline trimming cut 3 bases from V and 0 bases from J; bases unmatched to any gene: 5. The CDR3 length is 15 residues. Germline V gene lookup returns CDR1 MNHNS and CDR2 SASEGT. CDR3 protein: CASSDLAGVSYEQYF. The DNA for the CDR3 is TGTGCCAGCAGTGATCTGGCGGGGGTCTCCTACGAGCAGTACTTC.

In its sample, this clone was seen a few times. This chain joins TRBV7-8 and TRBJ2-2; D is perhaps TRBD2 (5 bases). V shed 5 bases and J shed 6 bases, with 13 bases lying between them. Germline loops: CDR1 SGHVS, CDR2 FQNEAQ. CDR3 length equals 14 residues. The CDR3 nucleotides are TGTGCCAGCAGCCTATACAAGAGGGCCGGGGAGCTGTTTTTT. This gives the protein CASSLYKRAGELFF. The full variable domain, in which reference TRBV7-8 and TRBJ2-2 provide the parts outside the CDR3, is GAGVSQSPRYKVAKRGQDVALRCDPISGHVSLFWYQQALGQGPEFLTYFQNEAQLDKSGLPSDRFFAERPEGSVSTLKIQRTQQEDSAVYLCASSLYKRAGELFFGEGSRLTVL.

The chain combines TRBV11-2 with TRBJ2-1; 7 bases align to TRBD2. CDR3 size: 16 residues. The trim removed 2 bases at V and 4 bases at J, leaving 8 bases unmatched. Germline V gene data show CDR1 as SGHAT and CDR2 as FQNNGV. The CDR3 DNA reads TGTGCCAGCAGCTTAACGGGCGGGAGTATTTACAATGAGCAGTTCTTC. This translates into CASSLTGGSIYNEQFF.

This clone appeared a single time. J is TRBJ2-1 and V is TRBV18; D may be TRBD2 (6 bases). Germline CDR1 reads KGHSH; CDR2 reads LQKENI. CDR3 length: 15 amino acids. V shed 3 bases and J shed 2 bases, with 11 bases lying between them. CDR3 bases: TGTGCCAGCTCACCGATTAGCGGAACCTACAATGAGCAGTTCTTC. Its translation: CASSPISGTYNEQFF.

CDR3 DNA sequence: TGTGCCAGCAGTGAAGCTTACAGGGGCGATGAAAAACTGTTTTTT. This translates into CASSEAYRGDEKLFF. This chain links TRBV6-1 with TRBJ1-4; 7 nucleotides match TRBD1. J was trimmed by 6 bases and V by 0 bases; bases with no gene match: 4. Germline assignment: CDR1 MNHNS and CDR2 SASEGT. CDR3 length: 15 amino acids.

The V and J genes are TRBV15 and TRBJ2-3, with 10 bases that match TRBD2. Germline trimming cut 5 bases from V and 5 bases from J; bases unmatched to any gene: 16. This CDR3 region has 18 residues. From germline, CDR1 is LNHNV and CDR2 YYDKDF (reference sequence). CDR3 DNA sequence: TGTGCCACCAGCGCCGCGAGGGGGGGGACTAGCGTGGAAGATACGCAGTATTTT. Encoded protein: CATSAARGGTSVEDTQYF.

As regards this clone: One end of the junction is discordant with germline, which a read error may explain. V gene TRBV7-7 combines with J gene TRBJ2-1; 7 positions match TRBD2. The germline V gene encodes CDR1 SSHAT and CDR2 FNYEAQ (reference sequence). The CDR3 loop spans 18 amino acids. The CDR3 coding sequence is TGTGCTAGCAGCTCACTTTCGGTGCGGGAGAGCTCCTATAGCGAGCAGTTCTTC. This gives the protein CASSSLSVRESSYSEQFF.

The chain uses TRBV7-9 and TRBJ2-3, with D perhaps matching TRBD1 (6 bases). Trimming removed 11 bases from V and 6 bases from J, with 18 bases in between. Germline V gene lookup returns CDR1 SEHNR and CDR2 FQNEAQ (reference sequence). The CDR3 covers 13 residues. This CDR3 reads CAGRDITGDTQYF. In DNA, the CDR3 is TGTGCCGGAAGGGACATCACGGGGGATACGCAGTATTTT.

The V call is TRBV2, the J call TRBJ1-4, with TRBD1 identical over 9 bases. Looked up from germline, CDR1 is SNHLY and CDR2 is FYNNEI. The CDR3 has 15 residues. Trimming removed 6 bases from V and 8 bases from J; junction bases left unmatched: 10. CDR3 nucleotides: TGTGCCAGCAGCGCCATCGGGACAGGGAAGGAAAAACTGTTTTTT. Its protein is CASSAIGTGKEKLFF.

The rearrangement joins TRBV7-6 to TRBJ1-2; 8 nucleotides align to TRBD1. The V segment lost 0 bases and the J segment 7 bases; nucleotides outside the gene matches: 7. The CDR3 consists of 15 residues. Germline CDR1 SGHVS, CDR2 FNYEAQ. DNA for the CDR3: TGTGCCAGCAGCTTAGCCGGACAGGGAATCGGTGGCTACACCTTC. Translation gives CASSLAGQGIGGYTF.

The chain recombines TRBV7-9 with TRBJ1-5; 8 bases are a match to TRBD1. Per germline, CDR1 SEHNR and CDR2 FQNEAQ (reference sequence). The CDR3 is made up of 14 amino acids. Germline trimming cut 3 bases from V and 11 bases from J; bases unmatched to any gene: 9. CDR3 region: CASSLGTGGETQHF. CDR3 DNA: TGTGCCAGCAGCTTGGGGACAGGAGGAGAGACCCAGCATTTT.

This sequence joins TRBV2 and TRBJ1-3; TRBD1 aligns across 7 bases. The germline V gene encodes CDR1 SNHLY and CDR2 FYNNEI. This CDR3 contains 16 residues. After removal of 6 bases from V and 0 bases from J, the junction contained 8 bases not matched to a gene. The CDR3 nucleotides are TGTGCCAGCAGCCAAACAGGGGCGCTCTCTGGAAACACCATATATTTT. Amino acids: CASSQTGALSGNTIYF.

The V call is TRBV7-9, the J call TRBJ2-5, with D uncertain. CDR3 length: 15 residues. Germline V gene data show CDR1 as SEHNR and CDR2 as FQNEAQ (reference sequence). V was cut by 1 base and J by 0 bases, with 9 bases left in between. In nucleotides, the CDR3 is TGTGCCAGCAGCTTAGTCGTCGCAGACCAAGAGACCCAGTACTTC. As protein: CASSLVVADQETQYF.

This sequence joins TRBV7-9 and TRBJ2-7; 11 bases fit TRBD1. Germline CDR1 reads SEHNR; CDR2 reads FQNEAQ (reference sequence). The CDR3 spans 15 residues. Trimming took 0 bases from V and 3 from J; bases not matched to a gene: 1. The CDR3 coding sequence is TGTGCCAGCAGCTTAGCCGGGACAGGGGGCTACGAGCAGTACTTC. Residues: CASSLAGTGGYEQYF.